The 24 T cell receptor beta chains given below trace back to one sample, sequenced in a study of blood T cell repertoires in COVID-19. This table comes from immunoSEQ multiplex PCR, and its TCRdb copy is limited to in-frame clones, with some not included. The sample shows 200,000 or so clones, 85% of them seen only once. Sequenced input: peripheral blood. These receptors were obtained from a man aged 55 to 70 with COVID-19, enrolled during active disease.

The chain links TRBV7-2 to TRBJ2-3; 9 nucleotides align to TRBD2. Unmatched junction bases numbered 10, after V lost 5 bases and J lost 4 bases. The germline V gene has CDR1 SGHTA and CDR2 FQGNSA. The CDR3 spans 16 residues. CDR3 nucleotide sequence: TGTGCCAGCAGCCCTATAGCGGGAGCCCCAGCAGATACGCAGTATTTT. Its protein product is CASSPIAGAPADTQYF.

This sequence joins TRBV5-1 and TRBJ2-2, with D unclear. Trimming shortened V by 1 base and J by 1 base, and 5 bases separated the two germline ends. Germline V CDR1 and CDR2: SGHRS, YFSETQ. This CDR3 comprises 14 residues. The CDR3 loop is CASSLSRNTGELFF. Here the CDR3 DNA reads TGCGCCAGCAGCTTGTCTAGGAACACCGGGGAGCTGTTTTTT. The complete variable domain, with remaining parts taken from reference TRBV5-1 and TRBJ2-2, reads KAGVTQTPRYLIKTRGQQVTLSCSPISGHRSVSWYQQTPGQGLQFLFEYFSETQRNKGNFPGRFSGRQFSNSRSEMNVSTLELGDSALYLCASSLSRNTGELFFGEGSRLTVL.

V and J are TRBV7-2 and TRBJ2-3, with D unclear. Germline CDR1 is SGHTA and CDR2 is FQGNSA. Deletions cut 5 bases from V and 1 base from J, with 16 bases between. The CDR3 consists of 16 residues. As DNA, the CDR3 is TGTGCCAGCAGCACCCCGACCCCCCGGGGCACAGATACGCAGTATTTT. It translates to CASSTPTPRGTDTQYF.

This chain connects TRBV7-9 to TRBJ1-1; D unresolved. Germline assignment: CDR1 SEHNR and CDR2 FQNEAQ (reference sequence). Between the trimmed V and J ends, which lost 0 bases and 4 bases, there was a span of 6 bases. This CDR3 region has 13 residues. The CDR3 reads CASSLARATEAFF. In nucleotides, the CDR3 is TGTGCCAGCAGCTTAGCGAGGGCCACTGAAGCTTTCTTT.

The rearrangement links TRBV27 to TRBJ1-2; weak D call: TRBD1 (5 bases). The V end lost 6 bases, the J end lost 7 bases, and 24 bases lay between the germline ends. CDR1 and CDR2 from the germline V gene are MNHEY and SMNVEV (reference sequence). The CDR3 has 16 residues. The CDR3 region is CASRSLSGTEGFGYTF. Written as DNA, the CDR3 is TGTGCCAGCAGATCCCTATCGGGGACGGAGGGCTTTGGCTACACCTTC.

The genes are TRBV6-2 or TRBV6-3 and TRBJ2-3, with no clear D. The germline CDR1 and CDR2 sequences are MNHEY and SVGEGT. The V end lost 3 bases, the J end lost 0 bases, and 7 bases lay between the germline ends. This CDR3 contains 14 residues. CDR3 loop: CASSYKESTDTQYF. The CDR3 bases are TGTGCCAGCAGTTATAAAGAGAGCACAGATACGCAGTATTTT.

This chain connects TRBV7-9 to TRBJ1-2, with TRBD1 as a possible D gene (6 bases). The CDR3 sequence is 14 residues long. Trimming took 11 bases from V and 5 from J, leaving 21 bases between them. Germline V gives CDR1 SEHNR, CDR2 FQNEAQ (reference sequence). In nucleotides, the CDR3 is TGTGCCGGACACGCTACTGGGGGCTTGTATGGCTACACCTTC. The encoded protein is CAGHATGGLYGYTF.

This CDR3 is CASSRIPGQGTPYGYTF. As DNA, the CDR3 is TGTGCCAGCAGCCGGATACCGGGACAGGGGACTCCCTATGGCTACACCTTC. The genes are TRBV5-8 and TRBJ1-2, with 10 bases fitting TRBD1. CDR1 is SGHTS and CDR2 is YDEGEE in the germline V gene. The CDR3 contains 17 residues. Trimming removed 4 bases from V and 4 bases from J; junction bases left unmatched: 13.

The chain carries TRBV14 and TRBJ2-5; TRBD2 might be the D (5 bases). V was pared by 1 base and J by 5 bases, with 11 bases between. The CDR3 runs to 14 residues. Germline loops: CDR1 SGHDN, CDR2 FVKESK. The CDR3 nucleotides read TGTGCCAGCAGCCAAGGTACTAGGAGGGAGACCCAGTACTTC. The encoded protein is CASSQGTRRETQYF.

The genes are TRBV7-9 and TRBJ2-2; D call uncertain. This CDR3 region has 15 residues. V was pared by 4 bases and J by 8 bases, with 17 bases between. CDR1 is SEHNR and CDR2 is FQNEAQ in the germline V gene (reference sequence). Written as DNA, the CDR3 is TGTGCCAGCAGCTCCCGCGGAATCTCAATGGGGGAGCTGTTTTTT. It is translated as CASSSRGISMGELFF. Full variable domain (remainder filled in from reference TRBV7-9 and TRBJ2-2): DTGVSQNPRHKITKRGQNVTFRCDPISEHNRLYWYRQTLGQGPEFLTYFQNEAQLEKSRLLSDRFSAERPKGSFSTLEIQRTEQGDSAMYLCASSSRGISMGELFFGEGSRLTVL.

V gene TRBV16 combines with J gene TRBJ1-1, with 12 bases lining up with TRBD1. Per germline, CDR1 KGHSY and CDR2 FQNENV. This CDR3 is 14 amino acids long. V was pared by 4 bases and J by 7 bases, with 4 bases of the junction left unmatched. CDR3 nucleotide sequence: TGTGCCAGCAGCCTGGGACAGGGGGCAAATGAAGCTTTCTTT. Translation: CASSLGQGANEAFF.

The CDR3 reads CASSPQRTSGSYEQYF. DNA for the CDR3: TGTGCCAGTAGTCCCCAAAGGACTAGCGGGAGCTACGAGCAGTACTTC. This chain uses TRBV19 with TRBJ2-7, with 13 bases that match TRBD2. V trimming: 5 bases; J trimming: 3 bases; junction bases outside the gene matches: 7. This CDR3 is built from 16 residues. Germline V gives CDR1 LNHDA, CDR2 SQIVND (reference sequence).

This sequence joins TRBV7-9 and TRBJ1-2; 11 bases map to TRBD1. Germline lookup yields CDR1 SEHNR and CDR2 FQNEAQ (reference sequence). V was clipped by 1 base and J by 7 bases; unmatched bases: 8. The CDR3 covers 16 residues. In DNA, the CDR3 is TGTGCCAGCAGCTTAGGCGCGGGACAGGGGGTCGGTGGCTACACCTTC. Amino acid sequence: CASSLGAGQGVGGYTF.

CDR3 bases: TGTGCCAGCAGTTTGGTCGAGTCTATTGGCTACACCTTC. It codes for CASSLVESIGYTF. This chain connects TRBV6-2 or TRBV6-3 to TRBJ1-2, with D unclear. V gave up 4 bases and J gave up 7 bases, with 13 bases separating them. There are 13 residues in the CDR3. Germline V CDR1 and CDR2: MNHEY, SVGEGT.

The V and J genes are TRBV5-4 and TRBJ2-3, with 7 nucleotides matching TRBD1. The V gene end was trimmed by 0 bases and the J gene end by 2 bases; junction bases not matched to a gene: 6. The CDR3 has 16 amino acids. Germline CDR1 reads SGHNT; CDR2 reads YYREEE (reference sequence). CDR3 in amino acids: CASSLVVGQATDTQYF. In DNA, the CDR3 is TGTGCCAGCAGCTTGGTTGTAGGACAGGCCACAGATACGCAGTATTTT.

This chain links TRBV7-2 with TRBJ1-3; D unclear. CDR1 is SGHTA, CDR2 FQGNSA, per germline. V lost 5 bases to trimming and J lost 0 bases, with 14 bases between them. The CDR3 runs to 16 residues. The CDR3 is CASSRLLSGSGNTIYF. The DNA of the CDR3 is TGTGCCAGCAGCCGTCTTCTCTCCGGCTCTGGAAACACCATATATTTT.

The gene calls are TRBV4-2 and TRBJ2-1; 11 bases are shared with TRBD1. The CDR3 has 18 amino acids. Germline-derived CDR1 and CDR2 are LGHNA and YNFKEQ. J lost 8 bases, V lost 0 bases, and 12 bases had no gene match. The CDR3: CASSQDGRTGGMDDEQFF. The CDR3 DNA follows: TGTGCCAGCAGCCAAGATGGAAGGACAGGGGGCATGGATGATGAGCAGTTCTTC.

The chain employs TRBV28 and TRBJ2-7; possibly TRBD1 for D (7 bases). Trimming stripped 8 bases from V and 3 bases from J, with 23 bases between. The CDR3 covers 16 residues. The V gene's germline CDR1 is MDHEN and CDR2 SYDVKM. The chain's CDR3 is CASANGGRGAFYEQYF. The CDR3 coding sequence is TGTGCCAGCGCCAACGGGGGCAGGGGGGCCTTCTACGAGCAGTACTTC.

V and J are TRBV11-2 and TRBJ1-2; 9 bases map to TRBD1. Per the germline V gene, CDR1 is SGHAT and CDR2 is FQNNGV. J gave up 4 bases and V 2 bases, and 8 bases lay outside the gene matches. This CDR3 comprises 16 residues. CDR3 sequence: CASSLTRQGGIYGYTF. The CDR3 DNA follows: TGTGCCAGCAGCTTAACCAGACAGGGGGGGATCTATGGCTACACCTTC. The full variable domain, rest sourced from reference TRBV11-2 and TRBJ1-2, is EAGVAQSPRYKIIEKRQSVAFWCNPISGHATLYWYQQILGQGPKLLIQFQNNGVVDDSQLPKDRFSAERLKGVDSTLKIQPAKLEDSAVYLCASSLTRQGGIYGYTFGSGTRLTVV.

The chain combines TRBV25-1 with TRBJ1-1; the D is unclear. Trimming removed 7 bases at V and 4 bases at J, with 10 bases between. Germline lookup yields CDR1 MGHDK and CDR2 SYGVNS. CDR3 length: 12 amino acids. This CDR3 is CASIEVGTEAFF. The CDR3 nucleotides read TGTGCCAGCATCGAGGTGGGCACTGAAGCTTTCTTT. The whole variable domain, remainder taken from reference TRBV25-1 and TRBJ1-1, is EADIYQTPRYLVIGTGKKITLECSQTMGHDKMYWYQQDPGMELHLIHYSYGVNSTEKGDLSSESTVSRIRTEHFPLTLESARPSHTSQYLCASIEVGTEAFFGQGTRLTVV.

V gene TRBV19 combines with J gene TRBJ2-2; 9 bases line up with TRBD2. This CDR3 spans 14 amino acids. J lost 6 bases, V lost 4 bases, and 3 bases had no gene match. The germline V gene has CDR1 LNHDA and CDR2 SQIVND (reference sequence). DNA of the CDR3: TGTGCCAGTAGTAGCGGGAGGGCCCCCGGGGAGCTGTTTTTT. It yields the protein CASSSGRAPGELFF.

The chain links TRBV7-9 to TRBJ2-7, with 7 nucleotides matching TRBD2. CDR1 SEHNR and CDR2 FQNEAQ come from the germline V gene (reference sequence). J was trimmed by 5 bases and V by 5 bases; bases with no gene match: 12. The CDR3 length is 15 residues. CDR3 DNA: TGTGCCAGCAGCCGCCGGGGCGGGAGAGGGAACGAGCAGTACTTC. Protein: CASSRRGGRGNEQYF.

The V gene is TRBV11-2, the J gene TRBJ2-5; D is unresolved. The CDR3 totals 12 residues. With 5 bases removed from V and 5 bases from J, the gap between germline ends came to 9 bases. Germline-derived CDR1 and CDR2 are SGHAT and FQNNGV. DNA for the CDR3: TGTGCCAGCAGCCTTCTACTGGAGACCCAGTACTTC. It codes for CASSLLLETQYF.

The J gene is TRBJ2-1, the V gene TRBV11-2, with TRBD2 identical over 9 bases. CDR3 length: 15 amino acids. CDR1 is SGHAT, CDR2 FQNNGV, per germline. The V gene end was trimmed by 1 base and the J gene end by 4 bases; junction bases not matched to a gene: 2. CDR3: CASSLASGTYNEQFF. In DNA form, the CDR3 reads TGTGCCAGCAGCTTAGCTAGCGGGACGTACAATGAGCAGTTCTTC.